The clone carrying this T cell receptor (beta chain) was counted between two and nine times. Its antigen is still unknown. The sample belongs to a study of cytomegalovirus exposure and HLA in healthy donors. In germline, CDR1 is SNHLY, CDR2 FYNNEI. V was trimmed by 0 bases and J by 7 bases, leaving 7 bases between them. This CDR3 contains 14 residues. The PCR contained 60 Vbeta and 13 Jbeta primers. Original processing methods: There were some 87 million unique TCR beta chains by a later count, and 8.5 million to 14 million of them were shared. Some clones are missing from TCRdb's copy, which holds only in-frame ones; the method was immunoSEQ multiplex PCR. From that table come the V and J calls and clone size; the DNA was used to work out D and trimming. Among tens of thousands of clones, 78% were seen once, and the ten largest hold less than 7%. Overall study findings and caveats: Earlier analysis yielded a pattern in which most TCR beta V segments were productive about 90% or about 30% of the time.

The source material was PBMCs. This receptor was identified in a male donor in good health and CMV-seropositive. This chain uses TRBV2 with TRBJ1-6; D is ambiguous. For the CDR3, the DNA is TGTGCCAGCAGTGAAGCGCTTCTAAATTCACCCCTCCACTTT. Its translation is CASSEALLNSPLHF.